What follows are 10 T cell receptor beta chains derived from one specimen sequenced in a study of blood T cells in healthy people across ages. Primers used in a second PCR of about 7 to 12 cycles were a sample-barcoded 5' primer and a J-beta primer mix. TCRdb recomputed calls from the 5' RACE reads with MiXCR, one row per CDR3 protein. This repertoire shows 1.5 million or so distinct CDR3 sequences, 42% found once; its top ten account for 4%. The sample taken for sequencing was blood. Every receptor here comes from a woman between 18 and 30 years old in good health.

CDR3 coding DNA: TGTGCCTGGAGCAGCGGGAGTGCTTCCAATGAGCAGTTCTTC. Translation gives CAWSSGSASNEQFF. The V call is TRBV30, the J call TRBJ2-1, with 8 bases identical to TRBD2. V trimming: 3 bases; J trimming: 6 bases; junction bases outside the gene matches: 7. Germline V gives CDR1 GTSNPN, CDR2 SVGIG (reference sequence). This CDR3 has 14 amino acids.

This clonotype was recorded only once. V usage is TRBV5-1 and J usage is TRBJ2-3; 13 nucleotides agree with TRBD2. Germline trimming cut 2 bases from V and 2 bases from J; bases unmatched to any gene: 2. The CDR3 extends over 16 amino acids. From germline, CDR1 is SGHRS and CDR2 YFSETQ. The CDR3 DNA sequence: TGCGCCAGCAGCTTTACTAGCGGGAGGGTCACAGATACGCAGTATTTT. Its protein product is CASSFTSGRVTDTQYF. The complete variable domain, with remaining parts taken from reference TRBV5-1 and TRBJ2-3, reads KAGVTQTPRYLIKTRGQQVTLSCSPISGHRSVSWYQQTPGQGLQFLFEYFSETQRNKGNFPGRFSGRQFSNSRSEMNVSTLELGDSALYLCASSFTSGRVTDTQYFGPGTRLTVL.

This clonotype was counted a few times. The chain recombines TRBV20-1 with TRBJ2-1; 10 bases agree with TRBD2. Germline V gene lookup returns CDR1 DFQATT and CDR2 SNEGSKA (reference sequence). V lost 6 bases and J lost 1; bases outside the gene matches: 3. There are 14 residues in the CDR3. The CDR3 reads CSAPTSGSYNEQFF. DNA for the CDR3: TGCAGTGCCCCGACTAGCGGGTCCTACAATGAGCAGTTCTTC.

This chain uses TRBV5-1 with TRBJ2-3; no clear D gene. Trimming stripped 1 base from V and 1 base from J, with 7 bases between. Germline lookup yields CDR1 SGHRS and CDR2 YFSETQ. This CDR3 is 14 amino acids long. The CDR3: CASSLFRRTDTQYF. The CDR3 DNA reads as TGCGCCAGCAGCTTGTTCAGACGCACAGATACGCAGTATTTT.

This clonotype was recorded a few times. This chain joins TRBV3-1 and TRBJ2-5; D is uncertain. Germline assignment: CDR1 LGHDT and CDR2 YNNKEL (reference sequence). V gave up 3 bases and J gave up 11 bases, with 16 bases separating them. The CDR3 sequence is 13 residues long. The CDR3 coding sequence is TGTGCCAGCAGCCATCAGACGCCCAATGAGCAGTACTTC. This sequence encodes CASSHQTPNEQYF.

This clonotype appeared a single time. The CDR3 protein is CASSYSSLGTDTQYF. DNA for the CDR3: TGTGCCAGCAGTTACTCGAGTCTAGGCACAGATACGCAGTATTTT. The chain joins TRBV6-2 or TRBV6-3 to TRBJ2-3; no definite D call. V shed 0 bases and J shed 1 base, with 8 bases lying between them. The germline CDR1 and CDR2 sequences are MNHEY and SVGEGT. This CDR3 is 15 amino acids long.

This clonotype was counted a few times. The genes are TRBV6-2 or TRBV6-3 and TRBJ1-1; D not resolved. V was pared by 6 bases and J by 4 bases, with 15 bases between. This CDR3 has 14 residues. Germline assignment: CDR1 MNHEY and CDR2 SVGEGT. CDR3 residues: CASRPGLEFTEAFF. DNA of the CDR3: TGTGCCAGCAGACCAGGACTGGAGTTCACTGAAGCTTTCTTT.

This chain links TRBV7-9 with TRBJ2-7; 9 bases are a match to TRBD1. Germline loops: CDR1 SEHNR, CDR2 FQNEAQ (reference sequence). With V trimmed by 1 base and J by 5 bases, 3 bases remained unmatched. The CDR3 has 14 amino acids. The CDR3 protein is CASSLERTGDEQYF. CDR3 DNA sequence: TGTGCCAGCAGCTTAGAAAGGACAGGGGACGAGCAGTACTTC.

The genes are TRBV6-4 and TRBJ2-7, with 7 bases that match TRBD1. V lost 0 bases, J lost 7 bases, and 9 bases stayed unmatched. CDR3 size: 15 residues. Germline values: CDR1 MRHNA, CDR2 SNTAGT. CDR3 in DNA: TGTGCCAGCAGTGACTCGGTAGGGGGCGGAGATGAGCAGTACTTC. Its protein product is CASSDSVGGGDEQYF.

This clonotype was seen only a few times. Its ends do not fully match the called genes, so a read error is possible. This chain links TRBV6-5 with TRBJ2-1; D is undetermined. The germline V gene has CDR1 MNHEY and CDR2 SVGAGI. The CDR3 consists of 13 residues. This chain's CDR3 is CAGSSPTQIEQFF. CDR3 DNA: TGTGCCGGCAGTTCCCCGACTCAGATCGAGCAGTTCTTC.